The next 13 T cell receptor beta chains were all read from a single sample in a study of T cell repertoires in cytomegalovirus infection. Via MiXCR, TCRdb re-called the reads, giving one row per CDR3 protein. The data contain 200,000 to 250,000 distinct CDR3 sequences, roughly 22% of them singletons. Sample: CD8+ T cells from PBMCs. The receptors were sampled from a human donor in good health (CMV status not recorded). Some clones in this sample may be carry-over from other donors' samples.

This CDR3 reads CSVQYRGLGQYF. CDR3 in DNA: TGCAGCGTCCAGTACCGGGGGCTCGGGCAGTACTTC. The chain combines TRBV29-1 with TRBJ2-7, with D possibly called TRBD1 or TRBD2 (6 bases each). Germline V gives CDR1 SQVTM, CDR2 ANQGSEA. The CDR3 extends over 12 amino acids. V was pared by 6 bases and J by 9 bases, with 18 bases between.

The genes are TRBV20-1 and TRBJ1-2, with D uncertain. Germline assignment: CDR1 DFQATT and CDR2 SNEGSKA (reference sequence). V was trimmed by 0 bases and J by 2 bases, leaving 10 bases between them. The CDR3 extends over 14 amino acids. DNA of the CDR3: TGCAGTGCTAGAGATGCCGGGAAAAACTATGGCTACACCTTC. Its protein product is CSARDAGKNYGYTF.

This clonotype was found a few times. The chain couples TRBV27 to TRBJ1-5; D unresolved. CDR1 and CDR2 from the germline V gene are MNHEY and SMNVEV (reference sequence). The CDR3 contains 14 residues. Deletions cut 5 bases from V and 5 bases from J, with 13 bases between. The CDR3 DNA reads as TGTGCCAGCAGTCAACGCCACGCGGATCAGCCCCAGCATTTT. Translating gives CASSQRHADQPQHF.

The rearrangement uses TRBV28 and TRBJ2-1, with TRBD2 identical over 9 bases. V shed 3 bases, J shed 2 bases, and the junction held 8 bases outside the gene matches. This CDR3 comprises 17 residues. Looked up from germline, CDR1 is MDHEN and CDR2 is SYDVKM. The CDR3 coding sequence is TGTGCCAGCAGTTTTCCCTCAAGCGGGGGGACCTACAATGAGCAGTTCTTC. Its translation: CASSFPSSGGTYNEQFF. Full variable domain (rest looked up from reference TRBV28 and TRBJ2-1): DVKVTQSSRYLVKRTGEKVFLECVQDMDHENMFWYRQDPGLGLRLIYFSYDVKMKEKGDIPEGYSVSREKKERFSLILESASTNQTSMYLCASSFPSSGGTYNEQFFGPGTRLTVL.

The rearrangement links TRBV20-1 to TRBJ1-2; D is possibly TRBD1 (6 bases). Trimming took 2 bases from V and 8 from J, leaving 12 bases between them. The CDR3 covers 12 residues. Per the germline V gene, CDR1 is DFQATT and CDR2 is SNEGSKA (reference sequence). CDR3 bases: TGCAGTGCTAGAAGACAGGTGGGGGGCTACACCTTC. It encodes CSARRQVGGYTF.

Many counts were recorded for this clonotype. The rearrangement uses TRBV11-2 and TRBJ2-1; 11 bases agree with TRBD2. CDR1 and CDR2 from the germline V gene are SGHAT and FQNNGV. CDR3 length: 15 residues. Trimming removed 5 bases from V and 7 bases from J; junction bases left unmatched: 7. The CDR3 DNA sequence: TGTGCCAGCAGCCACGGGACTAGCGGTTTGAATGAGCAGTTCTTC. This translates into CASSHGTSGLNEQFF.

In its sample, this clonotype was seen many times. The CDR3 reads CASGGQAGYEQYF. The DNA for the CDR3 is TGTGCCAGCGGGGGACAGGCGGGTTACGAGCAGTACTTC. The chain joins TRBV7-9 to TRBJ2-7; 8 positions match TRBD1. Germline V gives CDR1 SEHNR, CDR2 FQNEAQ (reference sequence). After removal of 8 bases from V and 4 bases from J, the junction contained 7 bases not matched to a gene. The CDR3 sequence is 13 residues long.

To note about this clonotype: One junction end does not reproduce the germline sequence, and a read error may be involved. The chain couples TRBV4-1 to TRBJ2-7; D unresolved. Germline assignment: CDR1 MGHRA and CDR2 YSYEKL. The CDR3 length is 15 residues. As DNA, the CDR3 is TGCGCCAGCAGCCTCCAAGGGTTCGGGTCCTACGAGCGGTACTTC. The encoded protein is CASSLQGFGSYERYF.

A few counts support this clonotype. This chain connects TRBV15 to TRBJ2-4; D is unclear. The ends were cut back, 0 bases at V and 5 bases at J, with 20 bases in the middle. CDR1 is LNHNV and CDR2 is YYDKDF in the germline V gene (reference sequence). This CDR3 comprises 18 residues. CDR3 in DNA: TGTGCCACCAGCAGAGATAGTCCAGCATTCCCCTCCCAAAACATTCAGTACTTC. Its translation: CATSRDSPAFPSQNIQYF.

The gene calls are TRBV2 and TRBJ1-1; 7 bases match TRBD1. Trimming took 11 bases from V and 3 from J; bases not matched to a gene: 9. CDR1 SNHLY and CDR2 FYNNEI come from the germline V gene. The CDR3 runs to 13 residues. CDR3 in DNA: TGTGCCTGCGGACAGGACCTTGACACTGAAGCTTTCTTT. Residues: CACGQDLDTEAFF.

The CDR3 loop reads CASSQRGVGYNEQFF. The CDR3, as DNA: TGTGCCAGCAGCCAAAGGGGGGTGGGCTACAATGAGCAGTTCTTC. V and J are TRBV14 and TRBJ2-1; D tentatively fits TRBD1 or TRBD2 (6 bases each). This CDR3 has 15 amino acids. V dropped 2 bases and J dropped 3 bases, with 11 bases sitting between them. Germline V CDR1 and CDR2: SGHDN, FVKESK.

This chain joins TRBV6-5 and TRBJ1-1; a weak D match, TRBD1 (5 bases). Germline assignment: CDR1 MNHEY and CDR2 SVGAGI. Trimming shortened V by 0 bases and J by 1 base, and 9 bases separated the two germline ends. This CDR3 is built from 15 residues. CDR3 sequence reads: CASSYSGRGNTEAFF. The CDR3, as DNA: TGTGCCAGCAGTTACTCGGGGAGGGGGAACACTGAAGCTTTCTTT.

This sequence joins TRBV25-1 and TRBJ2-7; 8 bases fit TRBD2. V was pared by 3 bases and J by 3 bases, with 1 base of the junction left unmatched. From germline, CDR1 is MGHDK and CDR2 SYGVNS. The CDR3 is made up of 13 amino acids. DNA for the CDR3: TGTGCCAGCAGTGAGGCGGGGGGCTACGAGCAGTACTTC. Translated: CASSEAGGYEQYF.